The sequence of this TCR beta chain was determined in a study of T cell responses to AZD1222 COVID-19 vaccine. This clone turned up a few times. TCRdb's table, derived via immunoSEQ multiplex PCR, lists solely in-frame clones and lacks some. The sample consists of over 130,000 clones, almost 90% of them appearing once. The CDR3 contains 14 residues. J was trimmed by 1 base and V by 6 bases; bases with no gene match: 5. Germline loops: CDR1 MDHEN, CDR2 SYDVKM. This clonotype was obtained from an adult in good health. Source: peripheral blood, taken on day 0 of AZD1222 vaccination. The chain combines TRBV28 with TRBJ2-7; 8 bases are shared with TRBD1. The CDR3 nucleotides read TGTGCCAGCAGGATGGGACAGGTATCCTACGAGCAGTACTTC. Protein product: CASRMGQVSYEQYF.